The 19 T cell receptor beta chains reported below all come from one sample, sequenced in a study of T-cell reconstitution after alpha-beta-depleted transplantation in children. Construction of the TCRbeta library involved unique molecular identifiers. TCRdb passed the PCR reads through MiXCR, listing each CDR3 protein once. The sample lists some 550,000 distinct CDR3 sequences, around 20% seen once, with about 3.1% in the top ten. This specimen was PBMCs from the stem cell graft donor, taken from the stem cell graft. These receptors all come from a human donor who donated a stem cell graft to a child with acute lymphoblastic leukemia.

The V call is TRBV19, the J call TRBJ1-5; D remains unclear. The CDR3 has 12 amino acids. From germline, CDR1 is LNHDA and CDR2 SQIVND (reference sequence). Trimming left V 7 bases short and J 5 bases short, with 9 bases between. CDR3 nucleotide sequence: TGTGCCAGTACCGTGGGTTATCAGCCCCAGCATTTT. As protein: CASTVGYQPQHF.

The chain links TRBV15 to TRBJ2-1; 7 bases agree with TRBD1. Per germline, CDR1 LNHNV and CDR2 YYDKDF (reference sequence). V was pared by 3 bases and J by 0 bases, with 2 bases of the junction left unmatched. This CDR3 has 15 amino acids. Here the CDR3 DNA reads TGTGCCACCAGCAGGACAGGGAGCTCCTACAATGAGCAGTTCTTC. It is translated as CATSRTGSSYNEQFF.

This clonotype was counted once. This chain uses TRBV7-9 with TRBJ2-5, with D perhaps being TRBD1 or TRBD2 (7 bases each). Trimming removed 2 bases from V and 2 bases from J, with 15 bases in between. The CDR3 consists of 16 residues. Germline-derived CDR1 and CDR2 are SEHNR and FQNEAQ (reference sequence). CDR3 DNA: TGTGCCAGCAGCTTAAGACAGGGAGGGCCTCAAGAGACCCAGTACTTC. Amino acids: CASSLRQGGPQETQYF.

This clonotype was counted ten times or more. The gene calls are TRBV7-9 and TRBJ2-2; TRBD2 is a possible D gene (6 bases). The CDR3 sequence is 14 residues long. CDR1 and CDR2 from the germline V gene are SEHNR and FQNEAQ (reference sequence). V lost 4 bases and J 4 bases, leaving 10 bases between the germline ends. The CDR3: CASSWGDGTGELFF. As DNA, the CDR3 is TGTGCCAGCAGCTGGGGGGATGGCACCGGGGAGCTGTTTTTT.

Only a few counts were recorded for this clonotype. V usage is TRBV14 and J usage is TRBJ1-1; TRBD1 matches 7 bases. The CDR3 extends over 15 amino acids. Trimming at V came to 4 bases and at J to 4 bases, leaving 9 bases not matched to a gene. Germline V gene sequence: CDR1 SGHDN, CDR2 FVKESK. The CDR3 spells CASSPFTGEGTEAFF. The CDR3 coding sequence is TGTGCCAGCAGCCCCTTCACAGGGGAGGGCACTGAAGCTTTCTTT.

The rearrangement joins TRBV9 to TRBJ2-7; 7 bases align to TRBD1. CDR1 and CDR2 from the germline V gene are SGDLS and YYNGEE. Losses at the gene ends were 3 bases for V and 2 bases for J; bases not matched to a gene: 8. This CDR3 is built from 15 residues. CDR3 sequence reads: CASSAEGGRAYEQYF. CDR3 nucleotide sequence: TGTGCCAGCAGCGCCGAAGGGGGCAGAGCCTACGAGCAGTACTTC.

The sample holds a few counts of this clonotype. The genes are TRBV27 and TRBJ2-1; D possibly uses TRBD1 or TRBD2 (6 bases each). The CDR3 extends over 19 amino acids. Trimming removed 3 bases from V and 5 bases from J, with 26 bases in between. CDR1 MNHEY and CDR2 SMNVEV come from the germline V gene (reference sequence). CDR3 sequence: CASSFSWVATYRGDNEQFF. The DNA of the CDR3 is TGTGCCAGCAGTTTCTCCTGGGTTGCGACATATAGGGGGGACAATGAGCAGTTCTTC.

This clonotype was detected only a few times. This chain's CDR3 is CASSLTSGETYEQYF. DNA of the CDR3: TGCGCCAGCAGCCTTACTAGCGGAGAAACCTACGAGCAGTACTTC. The gene calls are TRBV5-1 and TRBJ2-7, with 8 positions matching TRBD2. Germline CDR1 and CDR2: SGHRS and YFSETQ. This CDR3 spans 15 amino acids. After removal of 4 bases from V and 2 bases from J, the junction contained 8 bases not matched to a gene.

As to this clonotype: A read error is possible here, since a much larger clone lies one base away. The CDR3 sequence is CASSFSAYKETQYF. The CDR3 DNA reads as TGCGCCAGCAGCTTTTCCGCGTACAAAGAGACCCAGTACTTC. The genes are TRBV5-1 and TRBJ2-5; no clear D. The CDR3 runs to 14 residues. Germline V gene data show CDR1 as SGHRS and CDR2 as YFSETQ. Trimming cost V 2 bases and J 3 bases, with 11 bases left between them.

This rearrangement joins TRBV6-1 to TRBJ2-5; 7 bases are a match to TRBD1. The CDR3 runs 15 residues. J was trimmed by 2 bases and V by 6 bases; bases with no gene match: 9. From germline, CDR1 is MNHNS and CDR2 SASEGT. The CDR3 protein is CASSTRRQGQETQYF. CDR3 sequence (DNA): TGTGCCAGCAGCACACGAAGACAGGGACAAGAGACCCAGTACTTC.

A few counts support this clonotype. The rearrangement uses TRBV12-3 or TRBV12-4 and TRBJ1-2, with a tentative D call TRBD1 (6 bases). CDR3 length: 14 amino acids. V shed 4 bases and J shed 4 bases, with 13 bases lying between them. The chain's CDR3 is CASSWGGRAYGYTF. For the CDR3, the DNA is TGTGCCAGCAGTTGGGGGGGCCGGGCCTATGGCTACACCTTC.

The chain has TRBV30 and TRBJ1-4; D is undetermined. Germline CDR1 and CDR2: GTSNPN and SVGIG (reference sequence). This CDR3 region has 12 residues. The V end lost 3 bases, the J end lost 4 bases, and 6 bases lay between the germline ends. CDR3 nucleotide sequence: TGTGCCTGGAGACGGGGTAATGAAAAACTGTTTTTT. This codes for CAWRRGNEKLFF.

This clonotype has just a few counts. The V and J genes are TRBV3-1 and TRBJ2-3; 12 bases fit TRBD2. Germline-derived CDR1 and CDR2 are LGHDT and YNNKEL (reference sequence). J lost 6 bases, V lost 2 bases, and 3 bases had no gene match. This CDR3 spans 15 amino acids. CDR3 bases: TGTGCCAGCAGCCAACGACTAGCGGGAGTGGATACGCAGTATTTT. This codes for CASSQRLAGVDTQYF.

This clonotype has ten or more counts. CDR3 in amino acids: CASSVAPRAGAGDEQFF. CDR3 DNA sequence: TGTGCCAGCAGCGTAGCCCCACGGGCGGGAGCGGGCGATGAGCAGTTCTTC. The chain employs TRBV9 and TRBJ2-1, with 7 bases that match TRBD2. Germline CDR1 SGDLS, CDR2 YYNGEE. With V trimmed by 0 bases and J by 8 bases, 14 bases remained unmatched. There are 17 residues in the CDR3.

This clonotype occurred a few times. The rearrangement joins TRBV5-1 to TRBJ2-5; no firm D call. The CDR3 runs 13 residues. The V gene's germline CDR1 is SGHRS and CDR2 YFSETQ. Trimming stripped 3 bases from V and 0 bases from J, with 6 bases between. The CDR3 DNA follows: TGCGCCAGCAGCTCAAGGTACCAAGAGACCCAGTACTTC. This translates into CASSSRYQETQYF.

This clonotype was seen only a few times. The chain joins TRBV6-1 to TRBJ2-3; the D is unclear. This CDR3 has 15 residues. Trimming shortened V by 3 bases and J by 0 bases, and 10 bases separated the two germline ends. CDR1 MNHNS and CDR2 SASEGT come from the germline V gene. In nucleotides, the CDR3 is TGTGCCAGCAGTGATCGGGCAAGAAGCACAGATACGCAGTATTTT. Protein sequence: CASSDRARSTDTQYF.

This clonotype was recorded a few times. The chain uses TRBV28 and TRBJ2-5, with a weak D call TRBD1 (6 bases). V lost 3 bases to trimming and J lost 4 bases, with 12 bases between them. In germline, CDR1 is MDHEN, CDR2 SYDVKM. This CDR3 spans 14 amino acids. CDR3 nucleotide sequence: TGTGCCAGCAGTTTGTACAGGGTCGGAGAGACCCAGTACTTC. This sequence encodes CASSLYRVGETQYF.

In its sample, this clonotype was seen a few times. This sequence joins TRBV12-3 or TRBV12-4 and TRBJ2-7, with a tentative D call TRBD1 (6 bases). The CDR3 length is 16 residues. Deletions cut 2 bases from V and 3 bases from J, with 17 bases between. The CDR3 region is CASSLIRGGRGYEQYF. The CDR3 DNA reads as TGTGCCAGCAGTTTAATACGGGGCGGCAGGGGCTACGAGCAGTACTTC.

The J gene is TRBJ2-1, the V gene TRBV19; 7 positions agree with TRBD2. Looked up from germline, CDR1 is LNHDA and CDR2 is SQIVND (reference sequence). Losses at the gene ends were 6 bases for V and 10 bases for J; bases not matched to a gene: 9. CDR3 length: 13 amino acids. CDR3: CASRGPLREEQFF. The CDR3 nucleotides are TGTGCCAGTAGAGGCCCCCTGCGGGAGGAGCAGTTCTTC.